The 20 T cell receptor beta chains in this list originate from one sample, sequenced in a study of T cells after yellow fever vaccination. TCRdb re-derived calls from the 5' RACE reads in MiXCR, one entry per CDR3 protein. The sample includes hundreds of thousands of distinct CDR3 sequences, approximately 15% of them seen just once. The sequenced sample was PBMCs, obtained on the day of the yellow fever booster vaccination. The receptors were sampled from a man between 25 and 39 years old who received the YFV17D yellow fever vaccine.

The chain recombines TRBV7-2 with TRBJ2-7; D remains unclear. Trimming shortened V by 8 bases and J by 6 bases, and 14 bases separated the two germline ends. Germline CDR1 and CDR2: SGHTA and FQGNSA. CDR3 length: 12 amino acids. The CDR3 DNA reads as TGTGCCAGCGGCCAGAGTTGGGGCGAGCAGTACTTC. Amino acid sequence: CASGQSWGEQYF. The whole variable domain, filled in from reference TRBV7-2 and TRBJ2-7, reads GAGVSQSPSNKVTEKGKDVELRCDPISGHTALYWYRQSLGQGLEFLIYFQGNSAPDKSGLPSDRFSAERTGGSVSTLTIQRTQQEDSAVYLCASGQSWGEQYFGPGTRLTVT.

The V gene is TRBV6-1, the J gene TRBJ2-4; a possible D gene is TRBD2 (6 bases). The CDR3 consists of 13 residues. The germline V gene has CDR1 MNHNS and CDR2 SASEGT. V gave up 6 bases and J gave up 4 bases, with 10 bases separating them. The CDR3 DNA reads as TGTGCCAGCAGCGCCGGGACTAAAAACATTCAGTACTTC. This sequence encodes CASSAGTKNIQYF.

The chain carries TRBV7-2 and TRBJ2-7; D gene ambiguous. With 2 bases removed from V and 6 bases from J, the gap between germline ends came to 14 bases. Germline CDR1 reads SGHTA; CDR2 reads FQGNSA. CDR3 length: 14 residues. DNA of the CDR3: TGTGCCAGCAGCTTAACCCCTTTCCTATCCGAGCAGTACTTC. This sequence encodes CASSLTPFLSEQYF.

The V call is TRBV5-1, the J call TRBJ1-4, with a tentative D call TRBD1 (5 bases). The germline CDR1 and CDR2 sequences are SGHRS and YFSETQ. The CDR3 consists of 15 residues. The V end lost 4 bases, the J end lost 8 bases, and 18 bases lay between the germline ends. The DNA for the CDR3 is TGCGCCAGCAGCGCCGGACACGCTAGACCAGAAAAACTGTTTTTT. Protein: CASSAGHARPEKLFF.

The CDR3 region has the DNA TGTGCCAGCAGCTTAATAAGGGGTAGCGGGAGTAGTACGCAGTATTTT. Translating gives CASSLIRGSGSSTQYF. V and J are TRBV7-2 and TRBJ2-3; 9 bases map to TRBD2. The germline V gene encodes CDR1 SGHTA and CDR2 FQGNSA. There are 16 residues in the CDR3. V lost 2 bases to trimming and J lost 8 bases; unmatched junction nucleotides: 11.

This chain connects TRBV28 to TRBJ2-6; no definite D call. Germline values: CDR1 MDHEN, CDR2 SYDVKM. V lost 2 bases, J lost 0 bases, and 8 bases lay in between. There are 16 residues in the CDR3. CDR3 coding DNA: TGTGCCAGCAGTTTAAACAGCCACTCTGGGGCCAACGTCCTGACTTTC. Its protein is CASSLNSHSGANVLTF.

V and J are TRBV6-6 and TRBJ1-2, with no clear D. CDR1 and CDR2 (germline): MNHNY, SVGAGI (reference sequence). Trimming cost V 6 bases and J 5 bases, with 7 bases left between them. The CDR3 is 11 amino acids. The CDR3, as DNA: TGTGCCAGCAGCTCCCCATATGGCTACACCTTC. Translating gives CASSSPYGYTF.

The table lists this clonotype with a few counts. CDR3 protein: CAISIRQGFDTQYF. CDR3 nucleotide sequence: TGTGCCATCAGTATACGACAAGGGTTTGATACGCAGTATTTT. This sequence joins TRBV10-3 and TRBJ2-3; D is unresolved. V gave up 5 bases and J gave up 6 bases, with 15 bases separating them. CDR1 ENHRY and CDR2 SYGVKD come from the germline V gene. The CDR3 is made up of 14 amino acids.

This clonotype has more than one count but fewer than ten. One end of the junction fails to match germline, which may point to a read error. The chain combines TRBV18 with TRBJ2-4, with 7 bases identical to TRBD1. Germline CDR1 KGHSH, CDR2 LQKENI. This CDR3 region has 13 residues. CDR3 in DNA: TGTGCCAGCTCACCCGGGACAGATCATAGCCAAACCTTC. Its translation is CASSPGTDHSQTF.

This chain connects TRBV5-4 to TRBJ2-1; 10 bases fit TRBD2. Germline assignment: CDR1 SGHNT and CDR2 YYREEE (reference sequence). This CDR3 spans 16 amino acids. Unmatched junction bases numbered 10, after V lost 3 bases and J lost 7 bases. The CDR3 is CASSWTAGTSVNEQFF. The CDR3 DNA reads TGTGCCAGCAGCTGGACAGCCGGGACTAGCGTGAATGAGCAGTTCTTC.

CDR3 in DNA: TGTGCCAGCAGCGTAGGGGGCAACACCTACGAGCAGTACTTC. This translates into CASSVGGNTYEQYF. The rearrangement joins TRBV9 to TRBJ2-7; maybe TRBD1 (5 bases). CDR3 length: 14 amino acids. Trimming removed 0 bases from V and 2 bases from J, with 9 bases in between. Germline loops: CDR1 SGDLS, CDR2 YYNGEE.

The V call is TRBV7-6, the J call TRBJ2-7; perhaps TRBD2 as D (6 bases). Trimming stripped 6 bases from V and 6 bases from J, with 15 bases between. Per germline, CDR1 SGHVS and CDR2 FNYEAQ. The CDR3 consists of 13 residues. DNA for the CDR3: TGTGCCAGCAGACCCGATGGAGGGACCGAGCAGTACTTC. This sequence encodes CASRPDGGTEQYF. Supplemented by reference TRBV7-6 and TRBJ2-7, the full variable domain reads GAGVSQSPRYKVTKRGQDVALRCDPISGHVSLYWYRQALGQGPEFLTYFNYEAQQDKSGLPNDRFSAERPEGSISTLTIQRTEQRDSAMYRCASRPDGGTEQYFGPGTRLTVT.

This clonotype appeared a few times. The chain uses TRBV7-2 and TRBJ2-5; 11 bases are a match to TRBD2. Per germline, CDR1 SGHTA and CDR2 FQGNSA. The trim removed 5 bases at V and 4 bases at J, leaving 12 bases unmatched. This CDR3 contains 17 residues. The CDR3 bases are TGTGCCAGCAGCGAGGGTAGCGGGAGGGGGGTCGGAGAGACCCAGTACTTC. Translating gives CASSEGSGRGVGETQYF.

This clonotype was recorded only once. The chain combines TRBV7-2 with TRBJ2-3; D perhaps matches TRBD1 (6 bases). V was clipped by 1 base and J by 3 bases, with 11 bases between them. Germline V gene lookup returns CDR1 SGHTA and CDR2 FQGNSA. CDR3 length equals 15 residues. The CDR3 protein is CASSLDDRRTDTQYF. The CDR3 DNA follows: TGTGCCAGCAGCTTAGATGACAGGAGGACAGATACGCAGTATTTT.

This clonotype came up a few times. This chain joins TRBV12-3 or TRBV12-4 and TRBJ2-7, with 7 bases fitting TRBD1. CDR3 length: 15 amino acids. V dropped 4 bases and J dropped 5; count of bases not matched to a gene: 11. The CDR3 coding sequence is TGTGCCAGCAGTTCTCGCCCAGGGGGTAGAGACGAGCAGTACTTC. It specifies CASSSRPGGRDEQYF.

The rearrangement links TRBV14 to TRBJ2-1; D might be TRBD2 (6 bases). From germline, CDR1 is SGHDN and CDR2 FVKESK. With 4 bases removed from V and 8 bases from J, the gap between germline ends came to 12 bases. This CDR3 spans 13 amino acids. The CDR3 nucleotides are TGTGCCAGCAGCCTAGGGTCTAGCGATGAGCAGTTCTTC. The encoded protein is CASSLGSSDEQFF.

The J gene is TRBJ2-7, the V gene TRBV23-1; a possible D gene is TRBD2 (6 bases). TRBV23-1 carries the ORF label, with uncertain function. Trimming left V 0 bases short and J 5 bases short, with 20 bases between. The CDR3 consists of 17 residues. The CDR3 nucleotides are TGCGCCAGCAGTCAATCGGGAGGCGGCAGGCGGATCGACGAGCAGTACTTC. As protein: CASSQSGGGRRIDEQYF.

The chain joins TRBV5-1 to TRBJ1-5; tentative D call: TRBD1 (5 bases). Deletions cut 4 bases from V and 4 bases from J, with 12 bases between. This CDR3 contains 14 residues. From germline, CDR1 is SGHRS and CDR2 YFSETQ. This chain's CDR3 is CASSPDSPNQPQHF. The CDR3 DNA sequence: TGCGCCAGCAGCCCTGACAGCCCGAATCAGCCCCAGCATTTT.

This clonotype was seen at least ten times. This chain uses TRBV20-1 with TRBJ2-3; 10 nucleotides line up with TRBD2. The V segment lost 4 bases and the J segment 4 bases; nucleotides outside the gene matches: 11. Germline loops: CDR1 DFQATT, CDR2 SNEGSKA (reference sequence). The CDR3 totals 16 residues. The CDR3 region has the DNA TGCAGTGCTATCCCCCCGGGACTAGCGAAGGCAGATACGCAGTATTTT. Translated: CSAIPPGLAKADTQYF.

CDR3 in DNA: TGCGCCAGCAGCCAACGGACGGACGATACGCAGTATTTT. Its translation: CASSQRTDDTQYF. This chain connects TRBV4-3 to TRBJ2-3; D remains unclear. In germline, CDR1 is LGHNA, CDR2 YSLEER. V dropped 2 bases and J dropped 6 bases, with 9 bases sitting between them. The length of the CDR3 is 13 residues.